A single sample gave rise to the 13 T cell receptor beta chains below, sequenced in a study of blood T cell repertoires in COVID-19. Repertoires were generated with immunoSEQ multiplex PCR, while TCRdb's copy carries only in-frame clones and drops some. Altogether about 150,000 clones are present, over 80% being singletons, with the ten largest covering approximately 9%. Material: peripheral blood. The origin of the receptors is a man aged 25-40 years with COVID-19, enrolled during active disease.

This chain connects TRBV3-1 (or the pseudogene TRBV3-2) to TRBJ2-5; no definite D call. The CDR3 runs 13 residues. Per germline, CDR1 LGHDT and CDR2 YNNKEL (reference sequence). Trimming left V 4 bases short and J 1 base short, with 7 bases between. The CDR3 is CASSRLVQETQYF. The CDR3, as DNA: TGTGCCAGCAGCCGTCTCGTCCAAGAGACCCAGTACTTC.

The chain has TRBV28 and TRBJ1-4; tentatively, D is TRBD1 (6 bases). The germline gives CDR1 MDHEN, CDR2 SYDVKM. The CDR3 extends over 15 amino acids. Trimming took 6 bases from V and 7 from J, leaving 18 bases between them. CDR3 sequence reads: CASSRSAGASEKLFF. The CDR3 DNA follows: TGTGCCAGCAGCAGATCCGCGGGGGCAAGTGAAAAACTGTTTTTT.

This chain connects TRBV11-2 to TRBJ2-7, with 12 positions matching TRBD2. V shed 1 base and J 5 bases; nucleotides not matched to a gene: 9. Germline values: CDR1 SGHAT, CDR2 FQNNGV. The CDR3 sequence is 17 residues long. CDR3 amino acids: CASSLAPSGRVKNEQYF. DNA for the CDR3: TGTGCCAGCAGCTTAGCGCCTAGCGGGAGGGTCAAGAACGAGCAGTACTTC.

Details on this clone: The junction departs from germline at one end; a sequencing error may be responsible. This chain joins TRBV15 and TRBJ2-3, with 9 bases matching TRBD2. The CDR3 loop spans 12 amino acids. Germline-derived CDR1 and CDR2 are LNHNV and YYDKDF (reference sequence). The CDR3, as DNA: TGTGCCACCAGCACTCCCGGGACTAGCAGAAATTTT. This gives the protein CATSTPGTSRNF.

A remark on this clone: The junction departs from germline at one end; a sequencing error may be responsible. The J gene is TRBJ2-3, the V gene TRBV7-7; possibly TRBD2 for D (6 bases). The germline gives CDR1 SSHAT, CDR2 FNYEAQ (reference sequence). The CDR3 covers 15 residues. CDR3 DNA sequence: TGTGCTAGCAGCCAAGGGCGGGGACGCACAGATACGCAGTATTTT. Translation gives CASSQGRGRTDTQYF.

The CDR3 sequence: CASATGGLNYGYTF. CDR3 DNA sequence: TGTGCCAGCGCCACAGGGGGCCTTAACTATGGCTACACCTTC. The V and J genes are TRBV2 and TRBJ1-2, with 9 bases matching TRBD1. The length of the CDR3 is 14 residues. Germline trimming cut 8 bases from V and 1 base from J; bases unmatched to any gene: 5. Germline V gives CDR1 SNHLY, CDR2 FYNNEI.

The V gene is TRBV13, the J gene TRBJ2-3; 10 bases fit TRBD1. Per germline, CDR1 PRHDT and CDR2 FYEKMQ (reference sequence). V was pared by 4 bases and J by 5 bases, with 3 bases of the junction left unmatched. The CDR3 extends over 14 amino acids. The CDR3 DNA is TGTGCCAGCAGCTCGACAGGGGGCGGAGATACGCAGTATTTT. Amino acid sequence: CASSSTGGGDTQYF.

The rearrangement joins TRBV21-1 to TRBJ2-1; TRBD2 is taken as the D call from the table, unchecked against the DNA. TRBV21-1 has pseudogene status. The CDR3 consists of 13 residues. This CDR3 is CASGRTSLCEQFF. CDR3 DNA sequence: TGTGCCAGCGGGAGGACTTCTCTCTGTGAGCAGTTCTTC.

This clone came up once. This sequence joins TRBV28 and TRBJ2-3; 9 bases align to TRBD2. The germline V gene encodes CDR1 MDHEN and CDR2 SYDVKM. CDR3 size: 16 residues. Unmatched junction bases numbered 12, after V lost 4 bases and J lost 7 bases. The CDR3 protein is CASSSRGSGSANTQYF. The CDR3 nucleotides read TGTGCCAGCAGTTCCCGAGGTAGCGGGAGCGCGAATACGCAGTATTTT.

The genes are TRBV9 and TRBJ1-4; D unresolved. CDR1 and CDR2 from the germline V gene are SGDLS and YYNGEE. V was shortened by 3 bases and J by 8 bases, with 14 bases between the two germline ends. The CDR3 length is 14 residues. CDR3 coding DNA: TGTGCCAGCAGCGCTCAGCCGACGGGAGAAAAACTGTTTTTT. Its translation: CASSAQPTGEKLFF.

The chain joins TRBV5-4 to TRBJ1-2; maybe TRBD1 (5 bases). This CDR3 has 12 amino acids. Germline CDR1 reads SGHNT; CDR2 reads YYREEE (reference sequence). Trimming left V 4 bases short and J 4 bases short, with 8 bases between. The CDR3 nucleotides read TGTGCCAGCAGCGAGCAGGGCTATGGCTACACCTTC. This translates into CASSEQGYGYTF.

V gene TRBV27 combines with J gene TRBJ2-1; 8 bases line up with TRBD2. The CDR3 covers 15 residues. Germline V gene lookup returns CDR1 MNHEY and CDR2 SMNVEV (reference sequence). Trimming took 6 bases from V and 12 from J; bases not matched to a gene: 16. The CDR3 region has the DNA TGTGCCAGCAGAGTAGCGGGGTACAGGCTCTCGGGGCAGTTCTTC. This sequence encodes CASRVAGYRLSGQFF.

The V call is TRBV28, the J call TRBJ2-1, with TRBD2 matching over 10 bases. This CDR3 contains 15 residues. V shed 6 bases, J shed 4 bases, and the junction held 6 bases outside the gene matches. Germline V gives CDR1 MDHEN, CDR2 SYDVKM. The CDR3: CASSNSGGKYNEQFF. The CDR3 nucleotides read TGTGCCAGCAGCAATAGCGGGGGGAAGTACAATGAGCAGTTCTTC.